This entry features one T cell receptor beta chain sequence. MiXCR was run by TCRdb on the 5' RACE reads, yielding one entry per CDR3 protein. The repertoire includes 530,000 or so distinct CDR3 sequences, around 15% of them detected once, and roughly 7.7% sits in the top ten. The sample is drawn from a study of T-cell memory formation after mild COVID-19. The CDR3 consists of 14 residues. The V gene end was trimmed by 9 bases and the J gene end by 9 bases; junction bases not matched to a gene: 6. Per the germline V gene, CDR1 is KGHDR and CDR2 is SFDVKD. This rearrangement joins TRBV24-1 to TRBJ2-1; TRBD2 matches at 14 bases. This TCR was sampled from an adult woman who had mild COVID-19 (a few samples of this study predate the infection). Cell type and time point are not known. Sequencing used PBMCs or a T cell subset sorted from them (not recorded which). CDR3 region: CATQTSGRAFEQFF. The CDR3 DNA is TGTGCCACCCAGACTAGCGGGAGGGCCTTTGAGCAGTTCTTC.